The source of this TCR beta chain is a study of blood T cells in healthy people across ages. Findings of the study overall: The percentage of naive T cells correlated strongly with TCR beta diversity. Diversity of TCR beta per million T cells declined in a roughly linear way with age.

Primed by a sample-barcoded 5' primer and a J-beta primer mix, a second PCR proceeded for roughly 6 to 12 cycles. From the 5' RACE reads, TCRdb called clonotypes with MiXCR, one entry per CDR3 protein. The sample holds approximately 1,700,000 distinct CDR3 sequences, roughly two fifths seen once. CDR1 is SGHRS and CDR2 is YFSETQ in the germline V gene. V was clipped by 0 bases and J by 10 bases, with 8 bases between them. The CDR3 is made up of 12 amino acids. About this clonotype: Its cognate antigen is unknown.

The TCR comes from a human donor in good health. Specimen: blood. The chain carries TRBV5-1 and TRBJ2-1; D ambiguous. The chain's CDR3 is CASSLGRAEQFF. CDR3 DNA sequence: TGCGCCAGCAGCTTGGGACGAGCCGAGCAGTTCTTC.